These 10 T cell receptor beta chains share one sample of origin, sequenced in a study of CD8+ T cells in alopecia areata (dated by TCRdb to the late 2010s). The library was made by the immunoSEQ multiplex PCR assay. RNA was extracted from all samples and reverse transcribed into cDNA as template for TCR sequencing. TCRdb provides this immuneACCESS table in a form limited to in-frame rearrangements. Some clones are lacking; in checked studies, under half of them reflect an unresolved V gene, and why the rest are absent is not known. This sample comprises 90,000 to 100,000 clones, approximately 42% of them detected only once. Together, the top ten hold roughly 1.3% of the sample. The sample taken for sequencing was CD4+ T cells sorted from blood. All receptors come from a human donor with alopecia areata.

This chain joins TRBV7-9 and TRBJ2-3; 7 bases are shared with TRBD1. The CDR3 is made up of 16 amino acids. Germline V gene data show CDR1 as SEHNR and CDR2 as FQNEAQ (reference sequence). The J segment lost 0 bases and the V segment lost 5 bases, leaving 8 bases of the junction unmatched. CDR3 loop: CASSTRTGSSTDTQYF. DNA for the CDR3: TGTGCCAGCAGCACACGGACAGGCTCTAGCACAGATACGCAGTATTTT.

The CDR3 DNA sequence: TGTGCCAGCAGCTACACAGGGAGCAATTCACCCCTCCACTTT. It is translated as CASSYTGSNSPLHF. This chain links TRBV11-2 with TRBJ1-6; D is possibly TRBD1 (6 bases). Between the trimmed V and J ends, which lost 4 bases and 7 bases, there was a span of 11 bases. Germline-derived CDR1 and CDR2 are SGHAT and FQNNGV. This CDR3 contains 14 residues.

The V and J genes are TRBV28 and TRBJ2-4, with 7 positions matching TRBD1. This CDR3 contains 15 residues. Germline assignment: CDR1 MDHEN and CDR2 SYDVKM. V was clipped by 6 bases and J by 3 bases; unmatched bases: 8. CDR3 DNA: TGTGCCAGCAGAAGAGGGGGCGAGGGCAAAAACATTCAGTACTTC. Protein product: CASRRGGEGKNIQYF. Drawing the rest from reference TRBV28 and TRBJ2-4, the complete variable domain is DVKVTQSSRYLVKRTGEKVFLECVQDMDHENMFWYRQDPGLGLRLIYFSYDVKMKEKGDIPEGYSVSREKKERFSLILESASTNQTSMYLCASRRGGEGKNIQYFGAGTRLSVL.

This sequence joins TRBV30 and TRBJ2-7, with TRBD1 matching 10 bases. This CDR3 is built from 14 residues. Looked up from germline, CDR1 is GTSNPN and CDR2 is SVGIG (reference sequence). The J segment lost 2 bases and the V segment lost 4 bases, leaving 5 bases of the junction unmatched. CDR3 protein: CAWNRDRGPYEQYF. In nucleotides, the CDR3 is TGTGCCTGGAACCGGGACAGGGGTCCCTACGAGCAGTACTTC.

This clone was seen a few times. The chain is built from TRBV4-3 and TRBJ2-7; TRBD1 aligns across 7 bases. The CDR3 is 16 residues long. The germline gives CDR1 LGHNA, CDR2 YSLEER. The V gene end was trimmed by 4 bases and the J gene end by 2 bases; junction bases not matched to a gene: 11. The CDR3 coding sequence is TGCGCCAGCAGCCGCCTAGGAACAGGGGACCCCTACGAGCAGTACTTC. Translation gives CASSRLGTGDPYEQYF.

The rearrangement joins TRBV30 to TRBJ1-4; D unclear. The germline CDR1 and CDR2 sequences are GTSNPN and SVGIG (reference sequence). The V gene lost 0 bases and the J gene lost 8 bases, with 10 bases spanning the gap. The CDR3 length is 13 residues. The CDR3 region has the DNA TGTGCCTGGAGTGTCGCGGCCCAAGAAAAACTGTTTTTT. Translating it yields CAWSVAAQEKLFF. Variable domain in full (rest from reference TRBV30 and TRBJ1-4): SQTIHQWPATLVQPVGSPLSLECTVEGTSNPNLYWYRQAAGRGLQLLFYSVGIGQISSEVPQNLSASRPQDRQFILSSKKLLLSDSGFYLCAWSVAAQEKLFFGSGTQLSVL.

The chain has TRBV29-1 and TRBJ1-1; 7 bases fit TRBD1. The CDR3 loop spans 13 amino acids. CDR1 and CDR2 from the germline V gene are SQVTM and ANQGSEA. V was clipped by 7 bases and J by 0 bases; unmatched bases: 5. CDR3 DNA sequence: TGCAGCGAGAAGACAGGGATGAACACTGAAGCTTTCTTT. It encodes CSEKTGMNTEAFF. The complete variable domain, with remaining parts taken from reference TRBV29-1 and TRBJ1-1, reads SAVISQKPSRDICQRGTSLTIQCQVDSQVTMMFWYRQQPGQSLTLIATANQGSEATYESGFVIDKFPISRPNLTFSTLTVSNMSPEDSSIYLCSEKTGMNTEAFFGQGTRLTVV.

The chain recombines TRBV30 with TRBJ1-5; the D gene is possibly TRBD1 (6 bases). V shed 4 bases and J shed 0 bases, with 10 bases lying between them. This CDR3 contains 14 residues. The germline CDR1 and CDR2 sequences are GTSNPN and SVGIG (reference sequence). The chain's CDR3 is CAWKGGDSNQPQHF. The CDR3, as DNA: TGTGCCTGGAAAGGGGGAGATAGCAATCAGCCCCAGCATTTT.

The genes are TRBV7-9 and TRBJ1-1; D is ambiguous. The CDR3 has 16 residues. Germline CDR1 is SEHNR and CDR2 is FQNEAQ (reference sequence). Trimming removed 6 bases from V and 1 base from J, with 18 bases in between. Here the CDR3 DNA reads TGTGCCAGCAGGACTAGCCTCCCTAGACCGAACACTGAAGCTTTCTTT. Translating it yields CASRTSLPRPNTEAFF.

CDR3 loop: CASSSFRPGEAFF. CDR3 nucleotides: TGTGCCAGCAGTAGTTTCAGACCGGGGGAAGCTTTCTTT. J is TRBJ1-1 and V is TRBV5-4; D gene unclear. Trimming removed 5 bases from V and 8 bases from J, with 16 bases in between. Germline V gene data show CDR1 as SGHNT and CDR2 as YYREEE (reference sequence). This CDR3 contains 13 residues.